Each of the 28 T cell receptor beta chains below was sequenced from the same sample in a study of metastatic and nonmetastatic thyroid tumors. Patients had received no treatment of any kind before thyroid surgery. TCRdb re-called clones from the PCR reads using MiXCR. The sample records tens of thousands of clones, more than 12% being singletons. What was sequenced was blood. These TCRs come from a female donor with papillary thyroid cancer or a benign thyroid nodule (not recorded which). Some clones in this sample may be carry-over from other donors' samples.

This clone was counted many times. J is TRBJ2-3 and V is TRBV19; perhaps TRBD1 as D (5 bases). There are 14 residues in the CDR3. Germline values: CDR1 LNHDA, CDR2 SQIVND (reference sequence). The V and J ends lost 10 bases and 0 bases respectively, with 14 bases between them. The CDR3 nucleotides read TGTGCCACAGCACAGGAGACTAGCACAGATACGCAGTATTTT. It yields the protein CATAQETSTDTQYF. The whole variable domain, remainder taken from reference TRBV19 and TRBJ2-3, is DGGITQSPKYLFRKEGQNVTLSCEQNLNHDAMYWYRQDPGQGLRLIYYSQIVNDFQKGDIAEGYSVSREKKESFPLTVTSAQKNPTAFYLCATAQETSTDTQYFGPGTRLTVL.

This clone turned up a few times. The chain links TRBV6-2 or TRBV6-3 to TRBJ2-7, with D tentatively TRBD2 (5 bases). The CDR3 contains 15 residues. V lost 2 bases and J lost 2, with 13 bases in between. Looked up from germline, CDR1 is MNHEY and CDR2 is SVGEGT. The CDR3 nucleotides read TGTGCCAGCAGTTACGGACTGGCGAGAGCCTACGAGCAGTACTTC. It is translated as CASSYGLARAYEQYF.

The chain combines TRBV2 with TRBJ1-6, with TRBD1 matching 8 bases. Germline V gene sequence: CDR1 SNHLY, CDR2 FYNNEI. Unmatched junction bases numbered 3, after V lost 4 bases and J lost 7 bases. This CDR3 is 14 amino acids long. The CDR3 sequence: CASSVGDRNSPLHF. CDR3 DNA sequence: TGTGCCAGCAGTGTCGGGGACAGGAATTCACCCCTCCACTTT.

This chain joins TRBV6-2 or TRBV6-3 and TRBJ2-5, with TRBD1 as a possible D gene (7 bases). Deletions cut 9 bases from V and 5 bases from J, with 19 bases between. CDR1 is MNHEY and CDR2 is SVGEGT in the germline V gene. This CDR3 is built from 14 residues. The CDR3 region is CASSVSQGGETQYF. CDR3 DNA sequence: TGTGCCAGTAGTGTCTCCCAGGGGGGCGAGACCCAGTACTTC.

This clone has at least ten counts. This chain links TRBV30 with TRBJ2-2; no firm D call. With 4 bases removed from V and 5 bases from J, the gap between germline ends came to 8 bases. This CDR3 is 12 amino acids long. Germline assignment: CDR1 GTSNPN and CDR2 SVGIG (reference sequence). CDR3 amino acids: CAWTGGTGELFF. The DNA of the CDR3 is TGTGCCTGGACGGGTGGGACCGGGGAGCTGTTTTTT. Filled out from reference TRBV30 and TRBJ2-2, the complete variable domain reads SQTIHQWPATLVQPVGSPLSLECTVEGTSNPNLYWYRQAAGRGLQLLFYSVGIGQISSEVPQNLSASRPQDRQFILSSKKLLLSDSGFYLCAWTGGTGELFFGEGSRLTVL.

This clone is labeled medium-sized. The chain couples TRBV3-1 to TRBJ2-7; D gene ambiguous. The CDR3 totals 12 residues. Germline V CDR1 and CDR2: LGHDT, YNNKEL (reference sequence). V lost 1 base and J lost 2, with 3 bases in between. The CDR3 region has the DNA TGTGCCAGCAGCCAAGTACCCTACGAGCAGTACTTC. Translation gives CASSQVPYEQYF.

This clone has more than one count but fewer than ten. CDR3 protein: CASSFEWTEGTDTQYF. CDR3 DNA: TGTGCCAGCAGTTTCGAGTGGACAGAGGGCACAGATACGCAGTATTTT. The chain uses TRBV12-3 or TRBV12-4 and TRBJ2-3; possibly TRBD1 for D (6 bases). The CDR3 sequence is 16 residues long. The ends were cut back, 3 bases at V and 1 base at J, with 14 bases in the middle.

This clone has a count of ten or more. The chain joins TRBV6-1 to TRBJ2-5, with D perhaps TRBD1 (6 bases). The CDR3 length is 15 residues. The germline V gene has CDR1 MNHNS and CDR2 SASEGT. V was clipped by 7 bases and J by 5 bases, with 20 bases between them. The CDR3 sequence is CASKMDRGLRETQYF. Written as DNA, the CDR3 is TGTGCCAGCAAGATGGACAGAGGACTCCGGGAGACCCAGTACTTC.

This clone was detected ten times or more. The chain joins TRBV19 to TRBJ1-1; D is undetermined. This CDR3 contains 15 residues. CDR1 is LNHDA and CDR2 is SQIVND in the germline V gene (reference sequence). V was cut by 5 bases and J by 1 base, with 14 bases left in between. The CDR3 here is CASSPFSSGNTEAFF. The CDR3 DNA sequence: TGTGCCAGTAGTCCTTTCTCCTCCGGGAACACTGAAGCTTTCTTT. Combining the CDR3 with reference TRBV19 and TRBJ1-1 gives the whole variable domain DGGITQSPKYLFRKEGQNVTLSCEQNLNHDAMYWYRQDPGQGLRLIYYSQIVNDFQKGDIAEGYSVSREKKESFPLTVTSAQKNPTAFYLCASSPFSSGNTEAFFGQGTRLTVV.

This clone appeared many times. The sample has other DNA sequences that encode this CDR3 too. This sequence joins TRBV18 and TRBJ2-3; D perhaps matches TRBD2 (6 bases). There are 14 residues in the CDR3. The germline CDR1 and CDR2 sequences are KGHSH and LQKENI. The V end was cut by 1 base, the J end by 6 bases, with 11 bases between. For the CDR3, the DNA is TGTGCCAGCTCACCACATGGGGGGAAGGATACGCAGTATTTT. Amino acids: CASSPHGGKDTQYF.

This clone was detected ten times or more. DNA of the CDR3: TGTGCCAGCAGTCCGGGGAGCGCAGATACGCAGTATTTT. Residues: CASSPGSADTQYF. The chain has TRBV27 and TRBJ2-3; perhaps TRBD2 as D (5 bases). This CDR3 has 13 amino acids. V lost 5 bases and J lost 4, with 10 bases in between. Germline CDR1 is MNHEY and CDR2 is SMNVEV (reference sequence).

Remarks on this clone: The junction does not match germline at one end; this may be a read error. The chain employs TRBV19 and TRBJ2-7; 9 bases map to TRBD1. Germline-derived CDR1 and CDR2 are LNHDA and SQIVND (reference sequence). This CDR3 contains 14 residues. The CDR3 loop is CASSGTGSSYDQYF. The CDR3 DNA reads TGTGCCAGTAGTGGGACAGGGAGTTCCTACGATCAGTACTTC.

This clone was observed many times. The chain is built from TRBV28 and TRBJ2-5; 7 bases are shared with TRBD1. CDR1 MDHEN and CDR2 SYDVKM come from the germline V gene. Trimming cost V 9 bases and J 1 base; bases outside gene matches: 8. There are 14 residues in the CDR3. The CDR3 coding sequence is TGTGCCAGTTCCCCGGGACAGACCCAAGAGACCCAGTACTTC. Amino acids: CASSPGQTQETQYF.

This clone was picked up many times. This chain joins TRBV20-1 and TRBJ1-3; D is perhaps TRBD1 (5 bases). The CDR3 contains 13 residues. V was cut by 6 bases and J by 0 bases, with 9 bases left in between. Germline CDR1 and CDR2: DFQATT and SNEGSKA (reference sequence). The CDR3 is CSALTASGNTIYF. CDR3 DNA sequence: TGCAGTGCCCTGACAGCCTCTGGAAACACCATATATTTT.

The V and J genes are TRBV15 and TRBJ1-5, with a weak D call TRBD1 (6 bases). CDR3 length: 14 residues. Trimming removed 6 bases from V and 0 bases from J, with 9 bases in between. Germline V lookup: CDR1 LNHNV, CDR2 YYDKDF (reference sequence). The CDR3 loop reads CATSAGASNQPQHF. CDR3 nucleotide sequence: TGTGCCACCAGTGCAGGGGCTAGCAATCAGCCCCAGCATTTT. The variable domain in full, with the rest retrieved from reference TRBV15 and TRBJ1-5, is DAMVIQNPRYQVTQFGKPVTLSCSQTLNHNVMYWYQQKSSQAPKLLFHYYDKDFNNEADTPDNFQSRRPNTSFCFLDIRSPGLGDTAMYLCATSAGASNQPQHFGDGTRLSIL.

The chain has TRBV6-1 and TRBJ2-7, with D possibly called TRBD1 or TRBD2 (6 bases each). This CDR3 region has 14 residues. V was clipped by 3 bases and J by 3 bases, with 12 bases between them. Germline V gene lookup returns CDR1 MNHNS and CDR2 SASEGT. In nucleotides, the CDR3 is TGTGCCAGCAGTGAGGTACAGGGAGGCTACGAGCAGTACTTC. It translates to CASSEVQGGYEQYF.

This chain uses TRBV4-2 with TRBJ2-7; the D call may be TRBD1 or TRBD2 (7 bases each). The length of the CDR3 is 15 residues. The germline V gene has CDR1 LGHNA and CDR2 YNFKEQ. The V gene lost 0 bases and the J gene lost 3 bases, with 12 bases spanning the gap. The chain's CDR3 is CASSQDSGGDYEQYF. CDR3 in DNA: TGTGCCAGCAGCCAAGATTCAGGGGGGGACTACGAGCAGTACTTC.

This clone was seen repeatedly, ten times or more. This rearrangement joins TRBV7-9 to TRBJ2-2; no firm D call. The CDR3 runs to 12 residues. CDR1 is SEHNR, CDR2 FQNEAQ, per germline (reference sequence). The ends were cut back, 1 base at V and 3 bases at J, with 0 bases in the middle. The CDR3 sequence: CASSLDTGELFF. The CDR3 nucleotides read TGTGCCAGCAGCTTAGACACCGGGGAGCTGTTTTTT.

Many counts were recorded for this clone. The rearrangement links TRBV5-4 to TRBJ2-3; D may be TRBD2 (6 bases). V was clipped by 3 bases and J by 0 bases, with 11 bases between them. CDR1 SGHNT and CDR2 YYREEE come from the germline V gene (reference sequence). This CDR3 region has 15 residues. The CDR3 DNA sequence: TGTGCCAGCAGCTCCTCCGGGACTAGCACAGATACGCAGTATTTT. As protein: CASSSSGTSTDTQYF.

The J gene is TRBJ2-5, the V gene TRBV20-1; D is undetermined. With 4 bases removed from V and 5 bases from J, the gap between germline ends came to 17 bases. The CDR3 covers 14 residues. Per germline, CDR1 DFQATT and CDR2 SNEGSKA (reference sequence). The CDR3 sequence: CSATPGSLMETQYF. As DNA, the CDR3 is TGCAGTGCTACACCGGGCTCCCTTATGGAGACCCAGTACTTC.

J is TRBJ2-3 and V is TRBV6-1; 7 bases align to TRBD2. This CDR3 is built from 16 residues. The V segment lost 3 bases and the J segment 6 bases; nucleotides outside the gene matches: 12. Looked up from germline, CDR1 is MNHNS and CDR2 is SASEGT. CDR3 nucleotide sequence: TGTGCCAGCAGTGAGTCTCGGAGCGGGATTGGGGATACGCAGTATTTT. Amino acid sequence: CASSESRSGIGDTQYF.

Comments on this clone: At one of its ends the junction is not consistent with the germline gene, which may arise from a read error. As DNA, the CDR3 is TGTGCCAGCAGCTCGGGACTAGCCGTTTACGATCAGTACTTC. Its translation is CASSSGLAVYDQYF. The V call is TRBV7-9, the J call TRBJ2-7; 9 bases fit TRBD2. The CDR3 extends over 14 amino acids. The V gene's germline CDR1 is SEHNR and CDR2 FQNEAQ (reference sequence).

This clone was detected many times. This chain joins TRBV6-1 and TRBJ1-1; possibly TRBD1 for D (6 bases). The V and J ends lost 9 bases and 5 bases respectively, with 10 bases between them. Germline CDR1 is MNHNS and CDR2 is SASEGT. The CDR3 is 11 amino acids. The CDR3 is CARRGQTEAFF. CDR3 DNA: TGTGCCAGACGGGGGCAGACTGAAGCTTTCTTT.

Ten or more counts support this clone. In the same sample, other DNA sequences code for this CDR3. CDR3 residues: CATSGGVQETQYF. The CDR3 DNA reads TGTGCCACCTCCGGGGGCGTCCAAGAGACCCAGTACTTC. The chain combines TRBV24-1 with TRBJ2-5; possibly TRBD1 or TRBD2 for D (6 bases each). V gave up 9 bases and J gave up 1 base, with 11 bases separating them. Germline V gene lookup returns CDR1 KGHDR and CDR2 SFDVKD. The CDR3 has 13 residues.

V gene TRBV5-1 combines with J gene TRBJ1-2; 9 bases match TRBD1. The CDR3 contains 18 residues. Germline V gene lookup returns CDR1 SGHRS and CDR2 YFSETQ. J was trimmed by 7 bases and V by 4 bases; bases with no gene match: 20. The CDR3 is CASSPARGQGTPFGGYTF. CDR3 nucleotides: TGCGCCAGCAGCCCAGCGAGGGGACAGGGAACCCCTTTTGGTGGCTACACCTTC.

This clone was seen at least ten times. The J gene is TRBJ2-1, the V gene TRBV2; TRBD1 might be the D (5 bases). Trimming stripped 3 bases from V and 10 bases from J, with 7 bases between. Germline V gene lookup returns CDR1 SNHLY and CDR2 FYNNEI. The CDR3 totals 11 residues. Here the CDR3 reads CASSETEEQFF. The CDR3 coding sequence is TGTGCCAGCAGTGAGACAGAGGAGCAGTTCTTC.

This clone has ten or more counts. A much larger clone differs by one base, so this may be a read error. The V call is TRBV7-3, the J call TRBJ2-3; D ambiguous. The V gene's germline CDR1 is SGHTA and CDR2 FQGTGA. CDR3 length equals 12 residues. Trimming took off 2 bases at V and 7 bases at J, with 7 bases between the two ends. CDR3 residues: CASSLDLYTQYF. CDR3 coding DNA: TGTGCCAGCAGCTTAGATCTCTATACGCAGTATTTT.

This clone was counted ten times or more. The genes are TRBV6-6 and TRBJ2-1; TRBD2 matches 8 bases. The CDR3 contains 15 residues. The junction had 6 bases not matched to a gene; V was cut back by 2 bases and J by 6 bases. CDR1 and CDR2 from the germline V gene are MNHNY and SVGAGI (reference sequence). The CDR3 sequence: CASSYGGGRRNEQFF. CDR3 nucleotide sequence: TGTGCCAGCAGTTACGGTGGCGGGAGGCGCAATGAGCAGTTCTTC.